One sample yielded the 27 T cell receptor beta chains listed below, sequenced in a study of vaccination effects on CD4 cells after COVID-19. Here immunoSEQ multiplex PCR was the method, and the copy in TCRdb shows in-frame clones only, minus some. The data show about 45,000 clones, roughly 72% seen once. The culture ran for 10 days before CD4+ T cells were isolated. Their antigen targets remain unknown. The material sequenced was CD4+ T cells from PBMCs cultured without peptide, taken before COVID-19 vaccination. These TCRs come from a human donor who had a prior SARS-CoV-2 infection.

V and J are TRBV4-1 and TRBJ2-5, with a tentative D call TRBD2 (6 bases). The CDR3 loop spans 16 amino acids. The V end lost 0 bases, the J end lost 5 bases, and 16 bases lay between the germline ends. Looked up from germline, CDR1 is MGHRA and CDR2 is YSYEKL. The CDR3 loop reads CASSQDGLLGGETQYF. The CDR3 nucleotides are TGCGCCAGCAGCCAAGACGGACTATTGGGTGGGGAGACCCAGTACTTC.

The chain couples TRBV5-5 to TRBJ2-2; TRBD2 matches 13 bases. CDR3 length equals 17 residues. Germline trimming cut 2 bases from V and 5 bases from J; bases unmatched to any gene: 6. Looked up from germline, CDR1 is SGHKS and CDR2 is YYEKEE (reference sequence). The CDR3 DNA sequence: TGTGCCAGCAGCTTCCCTAGACTAGCGGGAGGAACCGGGGAGCTGTTTTTT. Its translation: CASSFPRLAGGTGELFF.

J is TRBJ2-3 and V is TRBV6-2 or TRBV6-3; 11 bases fit TRBD2. Germline trimming cut 4 bases from V and 0 bases from J; bases unmatched to any gene: 3. Germline CDR1 reads MNHEY; CDR2 reads SVGEGT. The CDR3 extends over 16 amino acids. CDR3: CASSWGLAVSTDTQYF. The DNA for the CDR3 is TGTGCCAGCAGTTGGGGACTAGCGGTTAGCACAGATACGCAGTATTTT.

This clone is a singleton in its sample. This rearrangement joins TRBV6-6 to TRBJ1-5; weak D call: TRBD1 (5 bases). The CDR3 covers 19 residues. Trimming took 5 bases from V and 4 from J, leaving 27 bases between them. CDR1 MNHNY and CDR2 SVGAGI come from the germline V gene (reference sequence). CDR3 in amino acids: CASSRAIPASGAGNQPQHF. The CDR3 coding sequence is TGTGCCAGCAGTCGCGCGATACCCGCGTCCGGGGCCGGGAATCAGCCCCAGCATTTT.

V and J are TRBV24-1 and TRBJ1-2; weak D call: TRBD1 (6 bases). The CDR3 covers 12 residues. In germline, CDR1 is KGHDR, CDR2 SFDVKD. V was clipped by 11 bases and J by 4 bases, with 13 bases between them. As DNA, the CDR3 is TGTGCCATCTCAGGGGATGGCTATGGCTACACCTTC. Protein product: CAISGDGYGYTF.

The chain couples TRBV5-1 to TRBJ2-1, with a weak D call TRBD1 (6 bases). This CDR3 contains 15 residues. Germline CDR1 is SGHRS and CDR2 is YFSETQ. Trimming stripped 2 bases from V and 3 bases from J, with 12 bases between. The CDR3 bases are TGCGCCAGCAGCTTAAATGACAGGTACTACAATGAGCAGTTCTTC. This translates into CASSLNDRYYNEQFF.

This clone was counted between two and nine times. This chain joins TRBV11-3 and TRBJ2-3; no firm D call. There are 11 residues in the CDR3. The germline gives CDR1 SGHNT, CDR2 YENEEA. With 3 bases removed from V and 3 bases from J, the gap between germline ends came to 1 base. CDR3 sequence: CASSFTDTQYF. The CDR3 coding sequence is TGTGCCAGCAGCTTTACAGATACGCAGTATTTT. The full variable domain, rest sourced from reference TRBV11-3 and TRBJ2-3, is EAGVVQSPRYKIIEKKQPVAFWCNPISGHNTLYWYLQNLGQGPELLIRYENEEAVDDSQLPKDRFSAERLKGVDSTLKIQPAELGDSAVYLCASSFTDTQYFGPGTRLTVL.

This chain links TRBV7-2 with TRBJ1-4, with a tentative D call TRBD1 (6 bases). The CDR3 is made up of 15 amino acids. The germline V and J ends were trimmed by 2 bases and 5 bases, with 12 bases remaining between them. CDR1 SGHTA and CDR2 FQGNSA come from the germline V gene. CDR3 bases: TGTGCCAGCAGCTTATTCGGGGGCCAAAATGAAAAACTGTTTTTT. Its protein product is CASSLFGGQNEKLFF.

Here the CDR3 DNA reads TGTGCCAGCAGCTTAGTTGGGACAAACTATGGCTACACCTTC. Amino acid sequence: CASSLVGTNYGYTF. The chain couples TRBV11-2 to TRBJ1-2; TRBD1 is a possible D gene (6 bases). The CDR3 runs to 14 residues. CDR1 SGHAT and CDR2 FQNNGV come from the germline V gene. V lost 1 base to trimming and J lost 2 bases, with 8 bases between them. The whole variable domain, remainder taken from reference TRBV11-2 and TRBJ1-2, is EAGVAQSPRYKIIEKRQSVAFWCNPISGHATLYWYQQILGQGPKLLIQFQNNGVVDDSQLPKDRFSAERLKGVDSTLKIQPAKLEDSAVYLCASSLVGTNYGYTFGSGTRLTVV.

The genes are TRBV15 and TRBJ2-5, with D possibly TRBD2 on 6 matching bases. The CDR3 extends over 16 amino acids. Germline values: CDR1 LNHNV, CDR2 YYDKDF (reference sequence). The V gene lost 3 bases and the J gene lost 3 bases, with 17 bases spanning the gap. The DNA of the CDR3 is TGTGCCACCAGCAGGGGGGACTCCCCGGGAGAAGAGACCCAGTACTTC. Its protein is CATSRGDSPGEETQYF.

The CDR3 DNA follows: TGTGCCAGCAGCTCCGCAGCGGGAGTTAGAGATACGCAGTATTTT. The encoded protein is CASSSAAGVRDTQYF. The chain couples TRBV5-4 to TRBJ2-3; 8 positions agree with TRBD2. CDR3 length: 15 residues. With 3 bases clipped from V and 5 bases from J, the junction kept 8 bases outside the gene matches. The germline CDR1 and CDR2 sequences are SGHNT and YYREEE (reference sequence).

This clone came up a few times. The V call is TRBV19, the J call TRBJ2-5, with TRBD1 as a possible D gene (5 bases). Trimming removed 1 base from V and 7 bases from J, with 10 bases in between. Germline values: CDR1 LNHDA, CDR2 SQIVND (reference sequence). This CDR3 is built from 13 residues. The CDR3 spells CASSIAGSGTQYF. The CDR3 nucleotides read TGTGCCAGTAGTATAGCAGGGTCGGGGACCCAGTACTTC.

The chain links TRBV24-1 to TRBJ1-3; TRBD1 is a possible D gene (6 bases). The CDR3 spans 15 residues. The V and J ends lost 3 bases and 1 base respectively, with 9 bases between them. CDR1 is KGHDR, CDR2 SFDVKD, per germline. CDR3 DNA sequence: TGTGCCACCAGTGATCCCAGGGGTTCTGGAAACACCATATATTTT. This translates into CATSDPRGSGNTIYF.

There are a few counts of this clone. J is TRBJ1-5 and V is TRBV18; maybe TRBD1 (6 bases). V lost 1 base, J lost 8 bases, and 15 bases lay in between. The CDR3 has 15 amino acids. The germline CDR1 and CDR2 sequences are KGHSH and LQKENI. CDR3 nucleotide sequence: TGTGCCAGCTCACCACGGGACGGGGGGCCTAAGCCCCAGCATTTT. It is translated as CASSPRDGGPKPQHF.

The chain employs TRBV7-9 and TRBJ1-2, with D unresolved. The germline V and J ends were trimmed by 1 base and 0 bases, with 12 bases remaining between them. The CDR3 is 16 residues long. Germline V gene sequence: CDR1 SEHNR, CDR2 FQNEAQ (reference sequence). The CDR3 region is CASSLGATFTNYGYTF. CDR3 sequence (DNA): TGTGCCAGCAGCTTAGGGGCAACTTTTACTAACTATGGCTACACCTTC.

CDR3 sequence: CASSLDLTHEQYF. CDR3 DNA: TGTGCCAGCAGCTTAGATCTGACTCACGAGCAGTACTTC. V and J are TRBV11-3 and TRBJ2-7; D gene ambiguous. Germline V lookup: CDR1 SGHNT, CDR2 YENEEA. Trimming removed 0 bases at V and 5 bases at J, with 8 bases between. The CDR3 length is 13 residues.

The chain employs TRBV7-3 and TRBJ1-1; unclear D gene. Trimming took 5 bases from V and 3 from J, leaving 10 bases between them. CDR1 is SGHTA, CDR2 FQGTGA, per germline. The CDR3 is 13 amino acids. In DNA form, the CDR3 reads TGTGCCAGCAGCCGCTTATCCTACACTGAAGCTTTCTTT. It is translated as CASSRLSYTEAFF.

The CDR3 nucleotides read TGTGCCAGCAACCCAGGGGCCCCGAGGGCTTTCTTT. Translating it yields CASNPGAPRAFF. The V call is TRBV7-9, the J call TRBJ1-1; a weak D match, TRBD1 (6 bases). In germline, CDR1 is SEHNR, CDR2 FQNEAQ (reference sequence). Trimming took off 7 bases at V and 11 bases at J, with 17 bases between the two ends. CDR3 length: 12 residues.

This chain joins TRBV5-1 and TRBJ2-1; 13 positions agree with TRBD2. The V gene end was trimmed by 2 bases and the J gene end by 8 bases; junction bases not matched to a gene: 10. Germline V gene lookup returns CDR1 SGHRS and CDR2 YFSETQ. The CDR3 loop spans 17 amino acids. For the CDR3, the DNA is TGCGCCAGCAGCTTTGCCCCCGGGACTAGCGGGATCTATGAGCAGTTCTTC. Translated: CASSFAPGTSGIYEQFF.

This clone showed up just once. The chain joins TRBV2 to TRBJ2-2; D tentatively fits TRBD1 or TRBD2 (6 bases each). The CDR3 contains 16 residues. V was trimmed by 5 bases and J by 1 base, leaving 14 bases between them. The germline CDR1 and CDR2 sequences are SNHLY and FYNNEI. The CDR3 is CASSSSGAQNTGELFF. The DNA for the CDR3 is TGTGCCAGCAGTTCCTCGGGGGCCCAGAACACCGGGGAGCTGTTTTTT.

This clone has more than one count but fewer than ten. The rearrangement links TRBV27 to TRBJ1-1; D is ambiguous. Trimming shortened V by 3 bases and J by 10 bases, and 21 bases separated the two germline ends. Germline loops: CDR1 MNHEY, CDR2 SMNVEV (reference sequence). The CDR3 has 15 residues. The CDR3 sequence: CASSLYKGAMYRAFF. The CDR3 region has the DNA TGTGCCAGCAGTTTGTATAAGGGAGCCATGTATCGAGCTTTCTTT.

The chain carries TRBV6-2 or TRBV6-3 and TRBJ2-3; D is uncertain. Germline assignment: CDR1 MNHEY and CDR2 SVGEGT. Trimming left V 2 bases short and J 2 bases short, with 17 bases between. The CDR3 contains 17 residues. The CDR3 loop reads CASSYGVGAPSTDTQYF. The CDR3, as DNA: TGTGCCAGCAGTTACGGCGTCGGAGCTCCATCCACAGATACGCAGTATTTT.

This rearrangement joins TRBV6-5 to TRBJ1-5; D might be TRBD1 (5 bases). This CDR3 is built from 15 residues. The V end was cut by 5 bases, the J end by 4 bases, with 15 bases between. The germline V gene has CDR1 MNHEY and CDR2 SVGAGI. DNA for the CDR3: TGTGCCAGCAGTCCGGGACGGCCAAATAATCAGCCCCAGCATTTT. It is translated as CASSPGRPNNQPQHF.

This clone was picked up one time. The V gene is TRBV10-3, the J gene TRBJ1-1; a weak D match, TRBD1 (6 bases). Germline CDR1 and CDR2: ENHRY and SYGVKD. Trimming took off 11 bases at V and 5 bases at J, with 12 bases between the two ends. The CDR3 spans 11 residues. CDR3 bases: TGTGCCTCCAGACAGGAAACTGAAGCTTTCTTT. Its protein is CASRQETEAFF.

The chain employs TRBV7-9 and TRBJ2-5; 10 nucleotides agree with TRBD1. Trimming took 5 bases from V and 4 from J; bases not matched to a gene: 10. The CDR3 extends over 16 amino acids. CDR1 is SEHNR, CDR2 FQNEAQ, per germline (reference sequence). As DNA, the CDR3 is TGTGCCAGCAGCCGGGACAGGGGATGGGGGGGAGAGACCCAGTACTTC. Translating gives CASSRDRGWGGETQYF.

This chain connects TRBV6-2 or TRBV6-3 to TRBJ2-7, with D possibly matching TRBD1 (6 bases). This CDR3 is 13 amino acids long. Germline CDR1 MNHEY, CDR2 SVGEGT. V gave up 2 bases and J gave up 3 bases, with 8 bases separating them. The CDR3 DNA reads as TGTGCCAGCAGTTACCCAGGGGTCTACGAGCAGTACTTC. This codes for CASSYPGVYEQYF.

The chain uses TRBV4-1 and TRBJ2-7, with 7 nucleotides matching TRBD2. This CDR3 region has 14 residues. V shed 0 bases, J shed 6 bases, and the junction held 5 bases outside the gene matches. The germline gives CDR1 MGHRA, CDR2 YSYEKL. The CDR3 is CASSQDPRESEQYF. CDR3 nucleotide sequence: TGCGCCAGCAGCCAAGATCCGCGGGAGTCCGAGCAGTACTTC.